Following are 18 T cell receptor beta chains from one sample sequenced in a study of T cells after posttransplantation cyclophosphamide (dated by TCRdb to the mid-2010s). According to the study, the label for this sample's treatment or condition signals: high-dose cyclophosphamide on days +3 and +4 as single-agent GVHD prophylaxis. Busulfan and fludarabine conditioning, a related or unrelated marrow graft, and cyclophosphamide on days +3 and +4 were given to PTCy patients. The library was made by the immunoSEQ multiplex PCR assay. TCRdb limited this immuneACCESS table to in-frame rearrangements with V and J called. A share of clones is missing; checked studies link under half to unresolved V genes, and the rest is unexplained. Present in this sample are 10,000 to 13,000 clones, roughly 86% of which were seen just once. The top ten clones comprise 27% of the sample. Sample: CD4+ T cells sorted from PBMCs, taken after allogeneic stem cell transplant with posttransplant cyclophosphamide. The source of these receptors is a young adult male patient who received an allogeneic stem cell transplant from a related donor, was CMV-positive, and had acute GVHD only. After a transplant, some of the T cells may come from the graft donor.

As for this clone: Within the sample, other DNA sequences also encode this same CDR3. CDR3 nucleotide sequence: TGTGCCAGCAGCTTAGTAGGAGGGGCCGTGAGTAATGAGCAGTTCTTC. It codes for CASSLVGGAVSNEQFF. The chain employs TRBV7-9 and TRBJ2-1; D perhaps matches TRBD2 (6 bases). The CDR3 runs to 16 residues. Trimming took 1 base from V and 7 from J, leaving 17 bases between them. Germline CDR1 reads SEHNR; CDR2 reads FQNEAQ (reference sequence).

CDR3: CASSLSQGQPANGYTF. CDR3 in DNA: TGTGCCAGCAGCTTATCACAGGGACAACCGGCTAATGGCTACACCTTC. The J gene is TRBJ1-2, the V gene TRBV7-6; D possibly corresponds to TRBD1 (6 bases). V dropped 2 bases and J dropped 6 bases, with 19 bases sitting between them. The CDR3 extends over 16 amino acids. Germline CDR1 reads SGHVS; CDR2 reads FNYEAQ.

The V gene is TRBV7-9, the J gene TRBJ1-4; 9 bases map to TRBD1. The CDR3 extends over 19 amino acids. CDR1 and CDR2 (germline): SEHNR, FQNEAQ (reference sequence). J lost 0 bases, V lost 1 base, and 9 bases had no gene match. The CDR3 DNA is TGTGCCAGCAGCTTAGATCGATACAGGGGGCGAGCAACTAATGAAAAACTGTTTTTT. This encodes CASSLDRYRGRATNEKLFF.

The CDR3 DNA follows: TGTGCCAGCAGCTTGGGACAGCATGCAACTAATGAAAAACTGTTTTTT. Translating it yields CASSLGQHATNEKLFF. The V and J genes are TRBV5-4 and TRBJ1-4, with TRBD1 as a possible D gene (5 bases). CDR1 and CDR2 from the germline V gene are SGHNT and YYREEE (reference sequence). V was cut by 0 bases and J by 0 bases, with 9 bases left in between. There are 16 residues in the CDR3.

This clone was found once. The CDR3 here is CASSQVVTGAGYTF. The DNA of the CDR3 is TGCGCCAGCAGCCAAGTGGTGACAGGGGCCGGCTACACCTTC. The chain carries TRBV4-1 and TRBJ1-2, with 8 nucleotides matching TRBD1. The CDR3 covers 14 residues. CDR1 and CDR2 (germline): MGHRA, YSYEKL. The trim removed 1 base at V and 8 bases at J, leaving 6 bases unmatched.

J is TRBJ1-1 and V is TRBV7-3; a possible D gene is TRBD1 (5 bases). The CDR3 has 14 residues. CDR1 and CDR2 from the germline V gene are SGHTA and FQGTGA. V gave up 6 bases and J gave up 3 bases, with 14 bases separating them. In DNA form, the CDR3 reads TGTGCCAGCAGGACTGGTGGGGGGGACACTGAAGCTTTCTTT. It codes for CASRTGGGDTEAFF.

This clone occurred once. The chain is built from TRBV2 and TRBJ1-5; D not certain. This CDR3 spans 14 amino acids. Trimming left V 6 bases short and J 2 bases short, with 11 bases between. Germline V gives CDR1 SNHLY, CDR2 FYNNEI. This CDR3 is CASREGYGNQPQHF. The CDR3, as DNA: TGTGCCAGCAGGGAGGGCTACGGCAATCAGCCCCAGCATTTT.

The chain links TRBV5-1 to TRBJ1-2, with D perhaps TRBD1 (6 bases). The length of the CDR3 is 16 residues. Germline assignment: CDR1 SGHRS and CDR2 YFSETQ. V was cut by 4 bases and J by 5 bases, with 21 bases left in between. CDR3 amino acids: CASSPITRGARYGYTF. The CDR3 DNA sequence: TGCGCCAGCAGCCCAATAACGCGGGGGGCGAGATATGGCTACACCTTC. The entire variable domain, with the rest obtained from reference TRBV5-1 and TRBJ1-2, is as follows: KAGVTQTPRYLIKTRGQQVTLSCSPISGHRSVSWYQQTPGQGLQFLFEYFSETQRNKGNFPGRFSGRQFSNSRSEMNVSTLELGDSALYLCASSPITRGARYGYTFGSGTRLTVV.

V is TRBV10-3 and J is TRBJ2-5; 7 positions match TRBD2. The germline V gene has CDR1 ENHRY and CDR2 SYGVKD. This CDR3 has 14 residues. The J segment lost 1 base and the V segment lost 8 bases, leaving 7 bases of the junction unmatched. For the CDR3, the DNA is TGTGCCATCGGGGGGGGTAGCGGCCAAGAGACCCAGTACTTC. Its translation is CAIGGGSGQETQYF.

This clone occurred once. The chain carries TRBV30 and TRBJ1-4; weak D call: TRBD1 (6 bases). The germline gives CDR1 GTSNPN, CDR2 SVGIG (reference sequence). V gave up 5 bases and J gave up 8 bases, with 24 bases separating them. The CDR3 has 16 amino acids. CDR3 amino acids: CAWLLPGHSVGEKLFF. The CDR3 nucleotides read TGTGCCTGGTTACTGCCGGGACACTCGGTCGGGGAAAAACTGTTTTTT.

The CDR3: CASSTRSNTGELFF. CDR3 nucleotide sequence: TGTGCCAGTAGTACTCGTAGCAACACCGGGGAGCTGTTTTTT. This chain links TRBV19 with TRBJ2-2, with D unclear. Germline loops: CDR1 LNHDA, CDR2 SQIVND (reference sequence). CDR3 length: 14 residues. Trimming removed 4 bases at V and 2 bases at J, with 8 bases between.

This chain joins TRBV2 and TRBJ2-5, with 9 bases that match TRBD1. The V segment lost 8 bases and the J segment 5 bases; nucleotides outside the gene matches: 12. In germline, CDR1 is SNHLY, CDR2 FYNNEI. The CDR3 is 15 amino acids. The CDR3 nucleotides read TGTGCCAGCCGGGGACAGGGACTTTCAGGGGAGACCCAGTACTTC. It codes for CASRGQGLSGETQYF. The full variable domain, its missing parts supplied by reference TRBV2 and TRBJ2-5, is EPEVTQTPSHQVTQMGQEVILRCVPISNHLYFYWYRQILGQKVEFLVSFYNNEISEKSEIFDDQFSVERPDGSNFTLKIRSTKLEDSAMYFCASRGQGLSGETQYFGPGTRLLVL.

The chain is built from TRBV19 and TRBJ1-2, with D possibly matching TRBD1 (6 bases). Germline lookup yields CDR1 LNHDA and CDR2 SQIVND (reference sequence). V dropped 3 bases and J dropped 4 bases, with 21 bases sitting between them. The CDR3 is 17 amino acids. CDR3 sequence reads: CASSMTGSTNLLYGYTF. The CDR3, as DNA: TGTGCCAGTAGTATGACAGGTTCTACAAACCTCCTCTATGGCTACACCTTC.

This chain joins TRBV6-5 and TRBJ1-5; D is perhaps TRBD1 (6 bases). V was clipped by 6 bases and J by 7 bases, with 19 bases between them. The CDR3 sequence is 15 residues long. CDR1 is MNHEY and CDR2 is SVGAGI in the germline V gene. CDR3 loop: CASSRMAQGNQPQHF. The CDR3 DNA is TGTGCCAGCAGCCGAATGGCCCAGGGGAACCAGCCCCAGCATTTT.

The chain combines TRBV6-1 with TRBJ2-7, with 7 bases matching TRBD1. CDR1 and CDR2 (germline): MNHNS, SASEGT. The CDR3 contains 13 residues. V lost 6 bases and J lost 2; bases outside the gene matches: 4. The CDR3 is CASRTGSAYEQYF. As DNA, the CDR3 is TGTGCCAGCAGGACAGGGTCCGCCTACGAGCAGTACTTC.

The V gene is TRBV5-6, the J gene TRBJ1-1; D remains unclear. Trimming removed 2 bases from V and 4 bases from J, with 6 bases in between. The CDR3 sequence is 12 residues long. Germline CDR1 is SGHDT and CDR2 is YYEEEE. The CDR3 bases are TGTGCCAGCAGCTTAGAGCCCACTGAAGCTTTCTTT. Protein sequence: CASSLEPTEAFF.

CDR3 nucleotide sequence: TGTGCCAGCAGCTTGTCGGAGTACTACGAGCAGTACTTC. This translates into CASSLSEYYEQYF. This rearrangement joins TRBV5-6 to TRBJ2-7, with D uncertain. V lost 1 base and J lost 3, with 8 bases in between. The CDR3 sequence is 13 residues long. Germline values: CDR1 SGHDT, CDR2 YYEEEE.

For the CDR3, the DNA is TGTGCCAGCAGCCCAAGGGGGGGTAACACTGAAGCTTTCTTT. Protein product: CASSPRGGNTEAFF. The V gene is TRBV7-2, the J gene TRBJ1-1, with a weak D call TRBD1 (6 bases). The CDR3 has 14 residues. The V gene's germline CDR1 is SGHTA and CDR2 FQGNSA. Trimming left V 5 bases short and J 2 bases short, with 12 bases between.